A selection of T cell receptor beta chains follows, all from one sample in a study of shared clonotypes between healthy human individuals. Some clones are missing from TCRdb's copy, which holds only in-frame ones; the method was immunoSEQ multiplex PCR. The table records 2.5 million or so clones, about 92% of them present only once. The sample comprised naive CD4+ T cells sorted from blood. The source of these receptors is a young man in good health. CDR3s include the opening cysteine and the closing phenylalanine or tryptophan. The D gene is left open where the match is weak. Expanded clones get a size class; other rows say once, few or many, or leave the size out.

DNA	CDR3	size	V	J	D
TGTGCCAGCAGCATTACTAAAGAGACCCAGTACTTC	CASSITKETQYF	.	TRBV5-4	TRBJ2-5	.
TGCGCCAGCAGCCAAGAATCTCTAGCGGTCCCAGGGACCCAGTACTTC	CASSQESLAVPGTQYF	.	TRBV4-1	TRBJ2-5	TRBD2
TGTGCCAGTACCAGTCCACCCTCGGGGAACTATGGCTACACCTTC	CASTSPPSGNYGYTF	.	TRBV19	TRBJ1-2	.
TGTGCCAGCAGTGCCGGGACAGGGAATGGCTACACCTTC	CASSAGTGNGYTF	few	TRBV6-1	TRBJ1-2	TRBD1
TGTGCCAACTACAGGGGCCCTAACTATGGCTACACCTTC	CANYRGPNYGYTF	.	TRBV6-1	TRBJ1-2	TRBD1
TGCGCCAGCAGCTTGGGTACAGGGAACACCGGGGAGCTGTTTTTT	CASSLGTGNTGELFF	.	TRBV5-1	TRBJ2-2	.
TGCGCCAGCAGCTTGGAGCCCTATGAGCAGTTCTTC	CASSLEPYEQFF	.	TRBV5-1	TRBJ2-1	.
TGTGCCAGTGGGACGAGGACAGCCACTGATCAGCCCCAGCATTTT	CASGTRTATDQPQHF	.	TRBV19	TRBJ1-5	.
TGTGCCACCGAACTGGGACTAGCGGCCTACGAGCAGTACTTC	CATELGLAAYEQYF	.	TRBV6-1	TRBJ2-7	TRBD2
TGTGCCAGCAGCTTTGACCGGAATGGGGAGCAGTTCTTC	CASSFDRNGEQFF	.	TRBV7-8	TRBJ2-1	.
TGCGCCAGCAGCTCTGGAGGGCCAACAGATACGCAGTATTTT	CASSSGGPTDTQYF	.	TRBV5-1	TRBJ2-3	.